The clone carrying this T cell receptor (beta chain) was observed many times. The CDR3 runs 13 residues. From germline, CDR1 is LNHNV and CDR2 YYDKDF (reference sequence). With 4 bases clipped from V and 10 bases from J, the junction kept 6 bases outside the gene matches. Using its own MiXCR run on the RT-PCR reads, TCRdb lists one record per CDR3 protein. Of about 700,000 distinct CDR3 sequences in the sample, over 12% are singletons; the top ten hold roughly 3.9%. The sample comprised memory CD4+ T cells from blood. This clonotype was sampled from a female donor in good health, serving as a healthy control. This chain connects TRBV15 to TRBJ2-1, with 8 bases aligning to TRBD2. CDR3 sequence: CATSKGLVVEQFF. The CDR3 DNA is TGTGCCACCAGCAAGGGACTAGTGGTCGAGCAGTTCTTC.